Listed below are T cell receptor beta chains from one sample, sequenced in a study of T cell responses to AZD1222 COVID-19 vaccine. Produced via immunoSEQ multiplex PCR; TCRdb's table is partial and in-frame only. The repertoire has 130,000 to 150,000 clones, 86% of them found once; the top ten carry approximately 5%. The source was peripheral blood, collected 28 days after the second AZD1222 dose. These receptors all come from an adult who received the AZD1222 COVID-19 vaccine. Each CDR3 is given with its conserved first and last residue. A D gene is named only where the DNA matches it firmly. Not every row has a clone size; where given, it reads once, few, many or a size class.

clone_size: few
j_call: TRBJ2-3
v_call: TRBV4-1
d_call: TRBD1
cdr3_nt: TGCGCCAGCAGCCAAGTATTGGACAGGGGTACAGATACGCAGTATTTT
cdr3_aa: CASSQVLDRGTDTQYF

clone_size: -
j_call: TRBJ2-2
v_call: TRBV10-3
d_call: -
cdr3_nt: TGTGCCATCAGTGATGAGGACACCGGGGAGCTGTTTTTT
cdr3_aa: CAISDEDTGELFF

clone_size: -
j_call: TRBJ1-3
v_call: TRBV12-3/TRBV12-4
d_call: -
cdr3_nt: TGTGCCACTACAGGGTCCGGAAACACCATATATTTT
cdr3_aa: CATTGSGNTIYF

clone_size: once
j_call: TRBJ2-2
v_call: TRBV4-2
d_call: -
cdr3_nt: TGTGCCAGCAGCCAGGGACCGCAGGGAGACGCCGGGGAGCTGTTTTTT
cdr3_aa: CASSQGPQGDAGELFF

clone_size: -
j_call: TRBJ1-5
v_call: TRBV10-3
d_call: -
cdr3_nt: TGTGCCATCACTGGGGAGAGGAATCAGCCCCAGCATTTT
cdr3_aa: CAITGERNQPQHF

clone_size: -
j_call: TRBJ2-5
v_call: TRBV10-1
d_call: -
cdr3_nt: TGCGCCAGCAGTGTCGGCAACCAAGAGACCCAGTACTTC
cdr3_aa: CASSVGNQETQYF

clone_size: -
j_call: TRBJ2-2
v_call: TRBV11-3
d_call: -
cdr3_nt: TGTGCCAGCAGCGCTCGGGGGGCCGGCTACGGGGAGCTGTTTTTT
cdr3_aa: CASSARGAGYGELFF

clone_size: -
j_call: TRBJ1-6
v_call: TRBV5-4
d_call: -
cdr3_nt: TGTGCCAGCAGCTTGGTAGGAGGGGAGAGTAATTCACCCCTCCACTTT
cdr3_aa: CASSLVGGESNSPLHF

clone_size: -
j_call: TRBJ2-5
v_call: TRBV3-1/TRBV3-2
d_call: TRBD1
cdr3_nt: TGTGCCAGCAGCCAAGATGGCAGGGGGCGTCCAGAGACCCAGTACTTC
cdr3_aa: CASSQDGRGRPETQYF

clone_size: -
j_call: TRBJ2-6
v_call: TRBV30
d_call: -
cdr3_nt: TGTGCCTGGAGTGAGAAGGCCCCATCGTGGGGGGCCAACGTCCTGACTTTC
cdr3_aa: CAWSEKAPSWGANVLTF

clone_size: -
j_call: TRBJ1-3
v_call: TRBV6-1
d_call: -
cdr3_nt: TGTGCCAGCAGTGAAGTGACGGGGTTCCAGGCCTCTGGAAACACCATATATTTT
cdr3_aa: CASSEVTGFQASGNTIYF

clone_size: -
j_call: TRBJ1-1
v_call: TRBV10-1
d_call: -
cdr3_nt: TGCGCCAGCAGTCAGGACGGATACACTGAAGCTTTCTTT
cdr3_aa: CASSQDGYTEAFF

clone_size: few
j_call: TRBJ2-1
v_call: TRBV11-2
d_call: -
cdr3_nt: TGTGCCAGCACCCCCCTAGCGCAATCCTACAATGAGCAGTTCTTC
cdr3_aa: CASTPLAQSYNEQFF

clone_size: -
j_call: TRBJ2-7
v_call: TRBV5-6
d_call: -
cdr3_nt: TGTGCCAGCAGCCCCAAAGAAGGTTTTGGCTACGAGCAGTACTTC
cdr3_aa: CASSPKEGFGYEQYF

clone_size: -
j_call: TRBJ2-1
v_call: TRBV30
d_call: -
cdr3_nt: TGTGCCTGGAGTGTAGACTCGAGCTCCTACAATGAGCAGTTCTTC
cdr3_aa: CAWSVDSSSYNEQFF

clone_size: -
j_call: TRBJ1-1
v_call: TRBV5-4
d_call: TRBD1
cdr3_nt: TGTGCCAGCGGCACGACAGGGGGCGCAAATGAAGCTTTCTTT
cdr3_aa: CASGTTGGANEAFF

clone_size: once
j_call: TRBJ2-5
v_call: TRBV7-2
d_call: TRBD2
cdr3_nt: TGTGCCAGCAGCGCCGGACTAGCGGGGAAAGAGACCCAGTACTTC
cdr3_aa: CASSAGLAGKETQYF

clone_size: once
j_call: TRBJ1-4
v_call: TRBV25-1
d_call: -
cdr3_nt: TGTGCCAGCAGTTCCCCGACAGGCCCTAATGAAAAACTGTTTTTT
cdr3_aa: CASSSPTGPNEKLFF

clone_size: -
j_call: TRBJ1-2
v_call: TRBV2
d_call: -
cdr3_nt: TGTGCCAGCACCGACTACAGGGATGGCTACACCTTC
cdr3_aa: CASTDYRDGYTF

clone_size: -
j_call: TRBJ2-3
v_call: TRBV7-7
d_call: TRBD2
cdr3_nt: TGTGCCAGCAGCTTAGGGGCGGGGGAAACAGATACGCAGTATTTT
cdr3_aa: CASSLGAGETDTQYF

clone_size: -
j_call: TRBJ1-5
v_call: TRBV6-4
d_call: -
cdr3_nt: TGTGCCAGCAGTGTCCGGAGGGGCAATCAGCCCCAGCATTTT
cdr3_aa: CASSVRRGNQPQHF

clone_size: -
j_call: TRBJ2-2
v_call: TRBV2
d_call: TRBD1
cdr3_nt: TGTGCCAGCAGTTGGGACAGCCTGGGGACCGGGGAGCTGTTTTTT
cdr3_aa: CASSWDSLGTGELFF

clone_size: -
j_call: TRBJ2-1
v_call: TRBV12-3/TRBV12-4
d_call: -
cdr3_nt: TGTGCCAGCAGTTTTGGGCTTAACGGTGAGCAGTTCTTC
cdr3_aa: CASSFGLNGEQFF

clone_size: once
j_call: TRBJ1-2
v_call: TRBV29-1
d_call: -
cdr3_nt: TGCAGCGTTGATACAGGGCCTATCTATGGCTACACCTTC
cdr3_aa: CSVDTGPIYGYTF

clone_size: many
j_call: TRBJ2-7
v_call: TRBV30
d_call: -
cdr3_nt: TGTGCCTGGCTAGGGGACCGCTACGAGCAGTACTTC
cdr3_aa: CAWLGDRYEQYF

clone_size: -
j_call: TRBJ1-5
v_call: TRBV6-5
d_call: -
cdr3_nt: TGTGCCAGCAGTTTAGGGGTTCAGCCCCAGCATTTT
cdr3_aa: CASSLGVQPQHF

clone_size: -
j_call: TRBJ1-2
v_call: TRBV2
d_call: -
cdr3_nt: TGTGCCAGCAGGCAGGTAGTCTATGGCTACACCTTC
cdr3_aa: CASRQVVYGYTF

clone_size: few
j_call: TRBJ1-4
v_call: TRBV6-6
d_call: TRBD1
cdr3_nt: TGTGCCAGCAGTCCTTCATCTGGACAGGGGCGTACCTCAACTAATGAAAAACTGTTTTTT
cdr3_aa: CASSPSSGQGRTSTNEKLFF

clone_size: -
j_call: TRBJ2-7
v_call: TRBV27
d_call: TRBD2
cdr3_nt: TGTGCCAGCAGTCAAAGCGGGGACTACTACGAGCAGTACTTC
cdr3_aa: CASSQSGDYYEQYF

clone_size: -
j_call: TRBJ2-7
v_call: TRBV29-1
d_call: -
cdr3_nt: TGCAGCGTCGAGCTATTGGGCCACGGGGAGGAGCAGTACTTC
cdr3_aa: CSVELLGHGEEQYF

clone_size: -
j_call: TRBJ1-5
v_call: TRBV5-1
d_call: -
cdr3_nt: TGCGCCAGCAGCTTGGACGGGGGGCTCAATCAGCCCCAGCATTTT
cdr3_aa: CASSLDGGLNQPQHF

clone_size: -
j_call: TRBJ2-2
v_call: TRBV2
d_call: TRBD2
cdr3_nt: TGTGCCAGCAGTTATCTAGCGGCGGCGAACACCGGGGATCTGTTTTTT
cdr3_aa: CASSYLAAANTGDLFF

clone_size: -
j_call: TRBJ1-4
v_call: TRBV5-4
d_call: -
cdr3_nt: TGTGCCAGCAGCCAAATCGGACAGACCAAAGGGATAGCTAATGAAAAACTGTTTTTT
cdr3_aa: CASSQIGQTKGIANEKLFF

clone_size: -
j_call: TRBJ2-7
v_call: TRBV6-1
d_call: TRBD2
cdr3_nt: TGTGCCAGCAGTGATGACGGACTAGCGAAGCAGTACTTC
cdr3_aa: CASSDDGLAKQYF